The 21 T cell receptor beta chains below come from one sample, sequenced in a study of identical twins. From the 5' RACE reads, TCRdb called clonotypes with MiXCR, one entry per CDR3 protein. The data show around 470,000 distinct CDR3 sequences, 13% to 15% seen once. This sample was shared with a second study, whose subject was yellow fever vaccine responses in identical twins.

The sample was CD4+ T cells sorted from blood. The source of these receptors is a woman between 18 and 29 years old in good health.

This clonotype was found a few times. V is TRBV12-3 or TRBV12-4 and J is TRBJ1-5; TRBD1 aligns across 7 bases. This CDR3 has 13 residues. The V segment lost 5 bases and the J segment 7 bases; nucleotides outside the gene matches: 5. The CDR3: CASSPGGWQPQHF. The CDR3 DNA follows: TGTGCCAGCAGTCCAGGGGGATGGCAGCCCCAGCATTTT.

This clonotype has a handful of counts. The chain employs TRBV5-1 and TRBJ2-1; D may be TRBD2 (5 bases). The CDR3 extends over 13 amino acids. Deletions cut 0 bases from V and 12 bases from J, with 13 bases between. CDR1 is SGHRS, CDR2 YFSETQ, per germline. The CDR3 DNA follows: TGCGCCAGCAGCTTGGTGGGAGACATTGGGCAGTTCTTC. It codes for CASSLVGDIGQFF.

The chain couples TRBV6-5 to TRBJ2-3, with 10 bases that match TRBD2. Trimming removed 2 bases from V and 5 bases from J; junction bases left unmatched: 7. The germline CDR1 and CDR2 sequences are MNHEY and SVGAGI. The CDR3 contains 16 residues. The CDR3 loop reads CASSYTSLAGEDTQYF. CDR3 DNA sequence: TGTGCCAGCAGTTACACCTCCCTAGCGGGGGAAGATACGCAGTATTTT.

For the CDR3, the DNA is TGTGCCAGCAGTCCACGTAGGGAGTACGAGCAGTACTTC. This encodes CASSPRREYEQYF. J is TRBJ2-7 and V is TRBV7-2, with D maybe TRBD2 (5 bases). This CDR3 has 13 amino acids. V shed 6 bases and J shed 4 bases, with 13 bases lying between them. CDR1 SGHTA and CDR2 FQGNSA come from the germline V gene.

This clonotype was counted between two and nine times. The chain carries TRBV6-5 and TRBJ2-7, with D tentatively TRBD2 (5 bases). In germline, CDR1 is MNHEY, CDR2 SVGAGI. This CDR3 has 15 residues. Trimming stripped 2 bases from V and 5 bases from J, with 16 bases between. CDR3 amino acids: CASSYQASPTDEQYF. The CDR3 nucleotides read TGTGCCAGCAGTTACCAGGCTAGCCCTACCGACGAGCAGTACTTC.

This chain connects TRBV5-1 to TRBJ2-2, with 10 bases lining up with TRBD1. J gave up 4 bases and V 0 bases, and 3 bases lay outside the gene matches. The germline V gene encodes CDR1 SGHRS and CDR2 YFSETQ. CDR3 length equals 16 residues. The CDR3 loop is CASSLAGTGVTGELFF. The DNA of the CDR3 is TGCGCCAGCAGCTTGGCCGGGACAGGGGTCACCGGGGAGCTGTTTTTT.

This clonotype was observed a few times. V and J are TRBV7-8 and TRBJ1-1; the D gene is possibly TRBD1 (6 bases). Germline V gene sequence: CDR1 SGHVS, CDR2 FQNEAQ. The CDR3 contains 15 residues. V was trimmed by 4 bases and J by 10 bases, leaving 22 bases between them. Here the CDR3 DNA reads TGTGCCAGCAGCTCCCTCGCCCTCGTGCAGGGGAGAGCTTTCTTT. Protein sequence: CASSSLALVQGRAFF.

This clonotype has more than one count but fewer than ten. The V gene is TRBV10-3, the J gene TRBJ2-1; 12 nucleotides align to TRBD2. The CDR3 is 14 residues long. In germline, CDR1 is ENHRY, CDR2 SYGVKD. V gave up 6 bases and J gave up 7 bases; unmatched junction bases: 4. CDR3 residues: CAISGLAGKNEQFF. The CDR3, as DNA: TGTGCCATCAGCGGACTAGCGGGAAAGAATGAGCAGTTCTTC.

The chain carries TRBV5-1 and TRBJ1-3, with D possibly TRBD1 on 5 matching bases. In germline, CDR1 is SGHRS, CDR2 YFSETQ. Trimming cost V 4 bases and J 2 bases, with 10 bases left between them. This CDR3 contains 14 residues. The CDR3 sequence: CASSLDSAGNTIYF. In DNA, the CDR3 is TGCGCCAGCAGCCTAGACAGCGCTGGAAACACCATATATTTT.

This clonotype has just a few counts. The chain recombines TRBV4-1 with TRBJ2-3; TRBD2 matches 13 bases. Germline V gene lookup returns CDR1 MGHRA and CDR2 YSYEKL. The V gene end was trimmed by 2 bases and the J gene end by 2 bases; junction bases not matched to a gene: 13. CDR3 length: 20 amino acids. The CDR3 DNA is TGCGCCAGCAGCCAACTAGGACTAGCGGGAGTTGGGGGATACACAGATACGCAGTATTTT. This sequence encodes CASSQLGLAGVGGYTDTQYF.

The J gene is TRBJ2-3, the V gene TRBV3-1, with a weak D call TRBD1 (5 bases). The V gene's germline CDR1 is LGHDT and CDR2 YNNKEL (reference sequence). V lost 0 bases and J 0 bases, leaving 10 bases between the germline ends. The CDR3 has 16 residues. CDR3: CASSQDSGISTDTQYF. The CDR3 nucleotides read TGTGCCAGCAGCCAAGATTCAGGGATTAGCACAGATACGCAGTATTTT.

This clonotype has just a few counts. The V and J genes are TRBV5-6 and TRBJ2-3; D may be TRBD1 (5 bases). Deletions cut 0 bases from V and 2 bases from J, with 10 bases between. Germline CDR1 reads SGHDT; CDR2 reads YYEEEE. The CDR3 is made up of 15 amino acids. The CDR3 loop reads CASSLGQLITDTQYF. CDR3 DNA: TGTGCCAGCAGCTTGGGACAGCTAATCACAGATACGCAGTATTTT.

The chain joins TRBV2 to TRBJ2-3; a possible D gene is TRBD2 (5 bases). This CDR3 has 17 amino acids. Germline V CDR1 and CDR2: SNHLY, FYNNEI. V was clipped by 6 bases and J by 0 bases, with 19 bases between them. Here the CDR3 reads CASSTGLTDYSTDTQYF. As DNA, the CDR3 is TGTGCCAGCAGCACCGGGCTAACAGACTATAGCACAGATACGCAGTATTTT.

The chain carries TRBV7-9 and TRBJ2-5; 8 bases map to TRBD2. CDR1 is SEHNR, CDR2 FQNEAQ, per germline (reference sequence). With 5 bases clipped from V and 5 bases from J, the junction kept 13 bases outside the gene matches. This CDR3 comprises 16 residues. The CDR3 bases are TGTGCCAGCAGCCCGGAATCCGGGGGGGTGTGGGAGACCCAGTACTTC. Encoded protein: CASSPESGGVWETQYF.

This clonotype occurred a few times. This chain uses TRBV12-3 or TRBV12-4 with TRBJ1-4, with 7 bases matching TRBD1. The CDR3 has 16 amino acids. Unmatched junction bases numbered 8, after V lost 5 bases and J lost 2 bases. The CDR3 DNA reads TGTGCCAGCAGTACCTACAGGGGTTCCACTAATGAAAAACTGTTTTTT. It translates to CASSTYRGSTNEKLFF.

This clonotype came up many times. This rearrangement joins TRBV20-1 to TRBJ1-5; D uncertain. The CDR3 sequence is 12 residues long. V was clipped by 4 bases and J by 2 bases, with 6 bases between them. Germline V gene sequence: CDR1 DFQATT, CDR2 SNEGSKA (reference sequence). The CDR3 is CSAIQGNQPQHF. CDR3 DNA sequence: TGCAGTGCTATCCAGGGCAATCAGCCCCAGCATTTT.

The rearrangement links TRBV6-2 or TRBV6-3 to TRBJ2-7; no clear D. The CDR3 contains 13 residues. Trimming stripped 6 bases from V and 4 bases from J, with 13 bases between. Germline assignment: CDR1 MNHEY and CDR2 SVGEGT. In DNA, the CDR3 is TGTGCCAGCAGACCGGTTTTCCCATACGAGCAGTACTTC. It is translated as CASRPVFPYEQYF.

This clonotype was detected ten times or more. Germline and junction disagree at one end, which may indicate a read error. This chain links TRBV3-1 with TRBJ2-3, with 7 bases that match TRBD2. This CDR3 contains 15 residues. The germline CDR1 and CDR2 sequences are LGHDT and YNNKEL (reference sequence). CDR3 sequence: CASSQDPRGTDTQYF. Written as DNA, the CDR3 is TGCGCCAGCAGCCAAGATCCGCGGGGGACAGATACGCAGTATTTT.

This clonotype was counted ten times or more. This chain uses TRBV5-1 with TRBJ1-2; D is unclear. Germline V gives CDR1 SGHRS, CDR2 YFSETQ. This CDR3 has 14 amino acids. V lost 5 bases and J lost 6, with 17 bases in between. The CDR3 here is CASSFSDPGDGYTF. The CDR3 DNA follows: TGCGCCAGCAGTTTTTCCGACCCGGGAGATGGCTACACCTTC.

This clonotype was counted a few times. Here the CDR3 DNA reads TGTGCCATCAGTGAAAGTTCAGGGGTTGGTGGCTACACCTTC. Protein product: CAISESSGVGGYTF. The V gene is TRBV10-3, the J gene TRBJ1-2; D is possibly TRBD1 (6 bases). Germline V gene sequence: CDR1 ENHRY, CDR2 SYGVKD. CDR3 length: 14 amino acids. V was pared by 3 bases and J by 7 bases, with 15 bases between.

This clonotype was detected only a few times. The CDR3 DNA is TGTGCCAGCAGACCCGGACTAGCGGGGGGAGTAGGAGATACGCAGTATTTT. Encoded protein: CASRPGLAGGVGDTQYF. This chain connects TRBV12-3 or TRBV12-4 to TRBJ2-3; 14 bases fit TRBD2. The CDR3 has 17 residues. V trimming: 6 bases; J trimming: 5 bases; junction bases outside the gene matches: 10.